The rows below give T cell receptor beta chains drawn from one sample of a study of identical twins. TCRdb reanalysed the 5' RACE reads using MiXCR and keeps one entry per CDR3 protein. Among about 100,000 distinct CDR3 sequences listed, under 7% were seen once. The sample consisted of memory T cells sorted from blood. The receptors derive from a woman aged 50 to 65 in good health. Each CDR3 is given with its conserved first and last residue. A D gene is named only where the DNA matches it firmly. A clone size is listed for some rows: how often the clone was seen (once, few, many), or a class if it is expanded.

v_gene,abundance,j_gene,d_gene,CDR3aa
TRBV5-1,many,TRBJ2-1,-,CASSLDSSYPEQFF
TRBV6-1,many,TRBJ1-2,-,CASSEFGTGLGSYTF
TRBV20-1,-,TRBJ2-5,TRBD1,CSASFGQGPQETQYF
TRBV6-1,-,TRBJ2-1,TRBD1,CASSVRDRELNEQFF
TRBV20-1,-,TRBJ2-1,TRBD2,CSAPGTSGYNEQFF
TRBV7-3,-,TRBJ2-1,TRBD2,CASSPAGLAGGLNNEQFF
TRBV23-1,few,TRBJ2-1,TRBD2,CASSQSTSGRVAYNEQFF
TRBV27,-,TRBJ1-1,-,CASSFSSFKGTEAFF
TRBV5-1,many,TRBJ2-2,TRBD2,CASSLGLAVGTGELFF
TRBV18,many,TRBJ2-3,-,CASQRQTTDTQYF
TRBV6-1,many,TRBJ1-1,TRBD1,CASSRQGGDTEAFF
TRBV5-1,many,TRBJ1-1,-,CASSLGGTNTEAFF
TRBV11-2,many,TRBJ2-7,TRBD1,CASSRGQSYEQYF
TRBV7-8,-,TRBJ2-6,TRBD1,CASNEQGALGANVLTF
TRBV24-1,many,TRBJ1-1,-,CATSDWGNTEAFF
TRBV20-1,many,TRBJ2-5,TRBD2,CSAPRAGRPEETQYF
TRBV4-1,many,TRBJ2-3,-,CASSRGGVTDTQYF
TRBV30,-,TRBJ2-2,TRBD2,CAWSLTSGRTGELFF
TRBV12-3/TRBV12-4,few,TRBJ1-5,-,CASSLAPNQPQHF
TRBV24-1,many,TRBJ2-2,-,CATSDYGGDTGELFF
TRBV12-3/TRBV12-4,many,TRBJ2-5,TRBD1,CASSLELSTGRGETQYF
TRBV5-6,many,TRBJ2-3,TRBD2,CASSSTPGLAGPSTDTQYF
TRBV12-3/TRBV12-4,many,TRBJ2-2,-,CASIENTGELFF
TRBV4-1,many,TRBJ1-4,-,CASSYQRETMGKLFF
TRBV7-9,many,TRBJ2-5,TRBD1,CASSSNTGEETQYF
TRBV20-1,few,TRBJ2-5,TRBD2,CSARASAGRGETQYF
TRBV4-2,many,TRBJ2-7,-,CASSPTPNHEQYF
TRBV2,few,TRBJ1-6,-,CASSEYSPLHF
TRBV5-4,-,TRBJ2-7,-,CASSFTGRPYEQYF
TRBV7-3,-,TRBJ1-2,TRBD1,CASRETGTGGEGYTF